Following are 7 T cell receptor beta chains from one sample sequenced in a study of T-cell memory formation after mild COVID-19. TCRdb re-called the 5' RACE reads through MiXCR, storing one row per CDR3 protein. The sample shows roughly 86,000 distinct CDR3 sequences, more than 13% of them seen only once. Specimen: PBMCs or a T cell subset sorted from them (not recorded which). The receptors come from a man younger than 30 who had mild COVID-19 (a few samples of this study predate the infection). Cell type and time point are not known.

This clonotype was picked up a small number of times. This chain links TRBV7-9 with TRBJ2-1, with TRBD2 identical over 7 bases. Losses at the gene ends were 5 bases for V and 14 bases for J; bases not matched to a gene: 6. CDR3 length: 11 amino acids. CDR1 is SEHNR, CDR2 FQNEAQ, per germline (reference sequence). The CDR3 coding sequence is TGTGCCAGCAGCCTGGTGGGGACTAAGTTCTTC. Amino acid sequence: CASSLVGTKFF.

The CDR3 coding sequence is TGCAGTGCTAGAGATTACGGGGGTTACACCTACGAGCAGTACTTC. It specifies CSARDYGGYTYEQYF. This chain connects TRBV20-1 to TRBJ2-7; possibly TRBD2 for D (6 bases). V lost 0 bases to trimming and J lost 2 bases, with 14 bases between them. The CDR3 is 15 amino acids. Per germline, CDR1 DFQATT and CDR2 SNEGSKA (reference sequence).

This clonotype was counted a few times. This chain links TRBV19 with TRBJ2-4; no definite D call. The ends were cut back, 1 base at V and 8 bases at J, with 18 bases in the middle. Germline V gene lookup returns CDR1 LNHDA and CDR2 SQIVND (reference sequence). The CDR3 consists of 16 residues. This chain's CDR3 is CASSIGFGRWADIQYF. CDR3 sequence (DNA): TGTGCCAGTAGTATAGGGTTCGGAAGGTGGGCGGACATTCAGTACTTC.

This chain links TRBV11-2 with TRBJ1-1; tentative D call: TRBD1 (5 bases). The germline CDR1 and CDR2 sequences are SGHAT and FQNNGV. V shed 6 bases and J shed 0 bases, with 11 bases lying between them. This CDR3 has 14 amino acids. CDR3 bases: TGTGCCAGCAGGGAGGCGGGGGTGAACACTGAAGCTTTCTTT. Protein sequence: CASREAGVNTEAFF.

This chain joins TRBV13 and TRBJ2-2; 7 positions match TRBD1. The CDR3 totals 15 residues. Per germline, CDR1 PRHDT and CDR2 FYEKMQ (reference sequence). The ends lost 3 bases at V and 4 bases at J; junction bases unmatched: 5. For the CDR3, the DNA is TGTGCCAGCAGCTTCGGACAGGACTTCACCGGGGAGCTGTTTTTT. It translates to CASSFGQDFTGELFF.

This clonotype was counted ten times or more. The gene calls are TRBV9 and TRBJ2-5; 9 positions agree with TRBD2. V shed 4 bases, J shed 5 bases, and the junction held 6 bases outside the gene matches. In germline, CDR1 is SGDLS, CDR2 YYNGEE. CDR3 length equals 14 residues. The CDR3 nucleotides read TGTGCCAGCAGCCCGAGCGGGGGGCGGGAGACCCAGTACTTC. Its translation is CASSPSGGRETQYF.

The sample holds many counts of this clonotype. The chain couples TRBV12-3 or TRBV12-4 to TRBJ2-6, with D hard to call. The CDR3 totals 14 residues. V gave up 8 bases and J gave up 4 bases, with 12 bases separating them. The DNA of the CDR3 is TGTGCCAGCTTCCCCTTCCCCGGGGCCAACGTCCTGACTTTC. Its protein is CASFPFPGANVLTF.